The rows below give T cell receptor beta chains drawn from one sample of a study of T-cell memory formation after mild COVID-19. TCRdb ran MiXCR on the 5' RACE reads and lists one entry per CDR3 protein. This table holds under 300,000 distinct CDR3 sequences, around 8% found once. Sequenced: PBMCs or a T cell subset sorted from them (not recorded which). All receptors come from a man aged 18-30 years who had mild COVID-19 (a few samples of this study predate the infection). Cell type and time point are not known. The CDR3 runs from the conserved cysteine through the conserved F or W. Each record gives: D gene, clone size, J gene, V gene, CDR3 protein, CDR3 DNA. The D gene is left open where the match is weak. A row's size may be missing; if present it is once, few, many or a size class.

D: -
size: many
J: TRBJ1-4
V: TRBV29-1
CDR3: CSVELRGSNEKLFF
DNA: TGCAGCGTTGAATTAAGAGGTAGTAATGAAAAACTGTTTTTT

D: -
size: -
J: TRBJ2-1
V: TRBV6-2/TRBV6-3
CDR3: CASSYGQRNEQFF
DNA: TGTGCCAGCAGTTACGGGCAGCGCAATGAGCAGTTCTTC

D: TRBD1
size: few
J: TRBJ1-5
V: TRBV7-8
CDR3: CASSSGQGAGQPQHF
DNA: TGTGCCAGCAGCTCCGGACAGGGGGCAGGTCAGCCCCAGCATTTT

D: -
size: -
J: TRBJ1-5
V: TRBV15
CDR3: CATSTEVGRDSNQPQHF
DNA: TGTGCCACCAGCACCGAGGTGGGACGGGATAGCAATCAGCCCCAGCATTTT

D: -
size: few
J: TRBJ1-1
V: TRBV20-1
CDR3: CSAKGGSTDYSTEAFF
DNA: TGCAGTGCTAAGGGGGGGTCGACAGATTATAGCACTGAAGCTTTCTTT

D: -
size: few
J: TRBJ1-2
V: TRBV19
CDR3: CASSIPLRGRTF
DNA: TGTGCCAGTAGTATCCCACTAAGAGGAAGGACCTTC

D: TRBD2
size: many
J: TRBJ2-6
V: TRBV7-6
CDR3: CASSLMISGTGANVLTF
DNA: TGTGCCAGCAGCTTAATGATCAGCGGGACCGGGGCCAACGTCCTGACTTTC

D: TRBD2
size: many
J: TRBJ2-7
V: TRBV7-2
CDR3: CASSLVLGIGSGGAAQYF
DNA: TGTGCCAGCAGCTTAGTTCTCGGGATTGGTAGCGGGGGGGCCGCGCAGTACTTC

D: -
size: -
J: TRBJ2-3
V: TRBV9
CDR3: CASSVRGLRTDTQYF
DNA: TGTGCCAGCAGCGTACGGGGACTTCGCACAGATACGCAGTATTTT

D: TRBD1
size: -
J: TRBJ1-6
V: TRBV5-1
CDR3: CATRGQGNSPLHF
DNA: TGCGCCACCCGGGGACAGGGGAACTCACCCCTCCACTTT

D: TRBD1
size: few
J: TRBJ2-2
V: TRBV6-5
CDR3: CASSYQTGRNTGELFF
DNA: TGTGCCAGCAGTTACCAGACAGGGCGGAACACCGGGGAGCTGTTTTTT

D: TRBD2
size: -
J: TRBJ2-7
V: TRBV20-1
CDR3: CSARTSGRRYEQYF
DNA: TGCAGTGCTCGGACTAGCGGGAGGAGGTACGAGCAGTACTTC

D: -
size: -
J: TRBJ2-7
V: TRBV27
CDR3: CASKGRQGTYEQYF
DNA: TGTGCCAGCAAGGGCAGACAAGGAACATACGAGCAGTACTTC

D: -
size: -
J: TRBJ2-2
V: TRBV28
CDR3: CASSTGGSGGELFF
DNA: TGTGCCAGCAGTACCGGGGGCTCGGGCGGGGAGCTGTTTTTT

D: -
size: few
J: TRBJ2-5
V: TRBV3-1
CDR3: CASSQGYPQETQYF
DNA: TGTGCCAGCAGCCAAGGCTACCCACAAGAGACCCAGTACTTC

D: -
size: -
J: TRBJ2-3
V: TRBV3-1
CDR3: CASSQDFGQSWDTQYF
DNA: TGTGCCAGCAGCCAAGATTTCGGGCAAAGTTGGGATACGCAGTATTTT

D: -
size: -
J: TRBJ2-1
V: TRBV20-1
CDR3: CSAQTLLEQFF
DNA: TGCAGTGCTCAGACTTTGCTCGAGCAGTTCTTC

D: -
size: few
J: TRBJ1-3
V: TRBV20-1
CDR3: CSARDLSGSGNTIYF
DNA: TGCAGTGCTAGAGATCTTTCGGGGAGTGGAAACACCATATATTTT

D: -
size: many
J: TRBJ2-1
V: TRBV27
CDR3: CASSRGLNEQFF
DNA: TGTGCCAGCAGTCGTGGACTCAATGAGCAGTTCTTC

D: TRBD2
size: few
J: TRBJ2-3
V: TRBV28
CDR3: CASSLPGAGASDTQYF
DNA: TGTGCCAGCAGTCTACCAGGAGCGGGGGCCTCAGATACGCAGTATTTT

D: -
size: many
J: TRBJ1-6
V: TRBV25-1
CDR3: CASSEYDGRGTIGSPLHF
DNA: TGTGCCAGCAGTGAATATGATGGCAGGGGAACTATTGGTTCACCCCTCCACTTT

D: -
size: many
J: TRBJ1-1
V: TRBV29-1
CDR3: CSVELNTEAFF
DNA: TGCAGCGTTGAGCTGAACACTGAAGCTTTCTTT

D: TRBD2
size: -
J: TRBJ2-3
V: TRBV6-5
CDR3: CASSRTSGGAAGDTQYF
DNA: TGTGCCAGCAGTCGGACTAGCGGGGGGGCCGCTGGAGATACGCAGTATTTT

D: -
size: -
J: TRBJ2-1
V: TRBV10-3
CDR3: CAIGKASSYNEQFF
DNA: TGTGCCATCGGGAAAGCGAGCTCCTACAATGAGCAGTTCTTC

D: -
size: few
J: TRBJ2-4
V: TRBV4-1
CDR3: CASSPGRSRGLAKNIQYF
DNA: TGCGCCAGCAGCCCAGGGCGGTCACGGGGCCTAGCCAAAAACATTCAGTACTTC

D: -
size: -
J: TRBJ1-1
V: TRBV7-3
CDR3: CASSSMPGLNTEAFF
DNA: TGTGCCAGCAGCTCAATGCCGGGTTTGAACACTGAAGCTTTCTTT

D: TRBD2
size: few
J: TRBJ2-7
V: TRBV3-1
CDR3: CASSPSSGYSYEQYF
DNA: TGTGCCAGCAGCCCTTCTAGCGGCTACTCCTACGAGCAGTACTTC

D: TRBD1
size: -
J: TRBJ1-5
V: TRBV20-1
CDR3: CSAADGTGRHQPQHF
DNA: TGCAGTGCTGCCGACGGGACAGGGCGACATCAGCCCCAGCATTTT

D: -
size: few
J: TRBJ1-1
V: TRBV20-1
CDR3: CSASGEKVNTEAFF
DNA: TGCAGTGCTAGCGGGGAGAAGGTGAACACTGAAGCTTTCTTT